Below are 13 T cell receptor beta chains sequenced from a single sample in a study of CD8 T cells in ankylosing spondylitis. Using its own MiXCR run on the 5' RACE reads, TCRdb lists one record per CDR3 protein. The table shows approximately 350,000 distinct CDR3 sequences, with 20% occurring only once. The sample was blood, either unsorted or a sorted T cell fraction (not recorded which). Source of these receptors: a male donor with ankylosing spondylitis or in good health (not recorded which).

V is TRBV4-2 and J is TRBJ2-1; D might be TRBD2 (6 bases). Germline V gene data show CDR1 as LGHNA and CDR2 as YNFKEQ. V lost 2 bases and J 5 bases, leaving 16 bases between the germline ends. The CDR3 runs 16 residues. CDR3 region: CASSQNFGLINNEQFF. Here the CDR3 DNA reads TGTGCCAGCAGCCAAAATTTCGGACTAATAAACAATGAGCAGTTCTTC.

This clonotype was counted only a few times. The genes are TRBV20-1 and TRBJ2-5; 9 nucleotides line up with TRBD2. CDR1 and CDR2 (germline): DFQATT, SNEGSKA (reference sequence). J lost 5 bases, V lost 3 bases, and 7 bases had no gene match. This CDR3 spans 14 amino acids. The CDR3 nucleotides read TGCAGTGCTAGGGGGGCTAGCGGGGAGGAGACCCAGTACTTC. Protein: CSARGASGEETQYF.

V usage is TRBV12-3 or TRBV12-4 and J usage is TRBJ2-3; 13 bases match TRBD2. J was trimmed by 5 bases and V by 5 bases; bases with no gene match: 4. The CDR3 has 15 amino acids. The CDR3 DNA follows: TGTGCCAGCAGTAGCGGACTAGCGGGGGAAGATACGCAGTATTTT. Protein: CASSSGLAGEDTQYF.

This rearrangement joins TRBV20-1 to TRBJ2-7; perhaps D is TRBD1 or TRBD2 (6 bases each). CDR1 and CDR2 (germline): DFQATT, SNEGSKA (reference sequence). The CDR3 covers 15 residues. Trimming pared 4 bases from V and 2 bases from J, leaving 18 bases between. CDR3 coding DNA: TGCAGTGCTATCCGGAGGGGGTACCGCGCCTACGAGCAGTACTTC. It codes for CSAIRRGYRAYEQYF.

This clonotype was counted between two and nine times. This rearrangement joins TRBV13 to TRBJ2-3; 10 positions agree with TRBD2. Germline V gives CDR1 PRHDT, CDR2 FYEKMQ (reference sequence). V lost 5 bases and J lost 3; bases outside the gene matches: 8. There are 16 residues in the CDR3. CDR3 nucleotide sequence: TGTGCCAGCAGCCCTTTAAGCGGGGGGGCGACAGATACGCAGTATTTT. It encodes CASSPLSGGATDTQYF.

This clonotype was counted a few times. V is TRBV16 and J is TRBJ2-7; possibly TRBD1 for D (5 bases). The V end was cut by 1 base, the J end by 2 bases, with 12 bases between. Germline lookup yields CDR1 KGHSY and CDR2 FQNENV. The CDR3 loop spans 15 amino acids. The CDR3 spells CASSQFAGPPYEQYF. CDR3 nucleotides: TGTGCCAGCAGCCAATTTGCAGGGCCCCCCTACGAGCAGTACTTC.

The chain carries TRBV6-5 and TRBJ1-5, with D unclear. Germline CDR1 reads MNHEY; CDR2 reads SVGAGI. Trimming shortened V by 0 bases and J by 8 bases, and 8 bases separated the two germline ends. This CDR3 contains 13 residues. CDR3 sequence: CASSYSPWKPQHF. CDR3 in DNA: TGTGCCAGCAGTTACTCGCCGTGGAAGCCCCAGCATTTT.

A few counts support this clonotype. The chain recombines TRBV2 with TRBJ2-1; D unclear. This CDR3 contains 13 residues. The V end was cut by 5 bases, the J end by 1 base, with 6 bases between. Germline V gene data show CDR1 as SNHLY and CDR2 as FYNNEI. The CDR3 sequence is CASSRGSYNEQFF. The CDR3 nucleotides read TGTGCCAGCAGTCGTGGTTCCTACAATGAGCAGTTCTTC.

The sample holds a few counts of this clonotype. The genes are TRBV27 and TRBJ2-1; D gene uncertain. Germline V gene sequence: CDR1 MNHEY, CDR2 SMNVEV (reference sequence). V lost 6 bases and J 5 bases, leaving 8 bases between the germline ends. CDR3 length equals 12 residues. CDR3 bases: TGTGCCAGCAGGGTCGACAACAATGAGCAGTTCTTC. Encoded protein: CASRVDNNEQFF.

In its sample, this clonotype was seen a few times. CDR3 nucleotides: TGTGCCAGCAGCCCAGTTAGGGGCACTAATGAAAAACTGTTTTTT. Translating it yields CASSPVRGTNEKLFF. The rearrangement links TRBV12-3 or TRBV12-4 to TRBJ1-4; D may be TRBD1 (5 bases). V was pared by 6 bases and J by 2 bases, with 13 bases between. This CDR3 is 15 amino acids long.

This clonotype was seen repeatedly, ten times or more. V usage is TRBV29-1 and J usage is TRBJ2-2, with a tentative D call TRBD1 (6 bases). In germline, CDR1 is SQVTM, CDR2 ANQGSEA. Trimming took off 7 bases at V and 4 bases at J, with 13 bases between the two ends. The CDR3 has 13 amino acids. This CDR3 is CSAITGSTGELFF. DNA of the CDR3: TGCAGCGCCATTACAGGGTCCACCGGGGAGCTGTTTTTT.

This clonotype was counted only a few times. Here the CDR3 DNA reads TGTGCCAGCAGACTAGCGGGGACTAACCAAGAGACCCAGTACTTC. It encodes CASRLAGTNQETQYF. V and J are TRBV7-2 and TRBJ2-5, with TRBD2 identical over 10 bases. The CDR3 spans 15 residues. With 6 bases clipped from V and 0 bases from J, the junction kept 4 bases outside the gene matches. The germline V gene has CDR1 SGHTA and CDR2 FQGNSA.

This clonotype came up a few times. The chain uses TRBV7-9 and TRBJ2-2; maybe TRBD1 (6 bases). The V end lost 1 base, the J end lost 3 bases, and 12 bases lay between the germline ends. The CDR3 has 16 amino acids. CDR1 is SEHNR, CDR2 FQNEAQ, per germline (reference sequence). This CDR3 reads CASSLVPGADTGELFF. CDR3 in DNA: TGTGCCAGCAGCTTAGTCCCAGGGGCGGACACCGGGGAGCTGTTTTTT.